This T cell receptor (beta chain) was retrieved from a study of blood T cell repertoires in COVID-19. Turning to the study itself: The origin of the acute and convalescent COVID-19 samples was the United States, Italy and Spain. From T cells, B-cell-depleted T cells, or PBMCs came the material, which was cDNA or gDNA.

Per the study methods: Researchers report that nucleated cell counts were estimated from reference gene primer amplification. Sequencing used immunoSEQ multiplex PCR; TCRdb keeps in-frame clones, though not all of them. Clone size and the V and J calls come from that table; the DNA yielded D and trimming. The sample consists of 270,000 or so clones, around 90% of them appearing once. This clone was seen only a few times. Trimming left V 4 bases short and J 0 bases short, with 12 bases between. The CDR3 covers 16 residues. The germline V gene has CDR1 MDHEN and CDR2 SYDVKM. The TCR originated in a woman aged 40 to 50 with acute COVID-19. The sample comprised PBMCs or T cells enriched from blood (not recorded which). The chain couples TRBV28 to TRBJ1-4; D is undetermined. The CDR3 DNA follows: TGTGCCAGCAGTTCCCAAGGGAGTGCAACTAATGAAAAACTGTTTTTT. This codes for CASSSQGSATNEKLFF.